This TCR beta chain was captured by sequencing in a study of CD8 T cells in ankylosing spondylitis. Whole-study results and caveats: Disease-linked clones bore a CD8+ phenotype and were relatively rare in peripheral blood. Reportedly, significant enrichment of disease-linked clones occurred in matched ankylosing spondylitis synovial fluid. A TCR beta motif of eight highly homologous variants appeared characteristic of ankylosing spondylitis blood. Earlier literature documents some of the motif variants in reactive arthritis synovial fluid and blood.

Library preparation for TCR beta used quantitative 5'-RACE with molecular barcodes. TCRdb ran MiXCR on the 5' RACE reads and lists one entry per CDR3 protein. The profile covers a few hundred thousand distinct CDR3 sequences, with roughly 13% appearing a single time and around 7% taken by the ten largest. Turning to this clonotype: The antigen is not known.

The germline V gene has CDR1 MNHNS and CDR2 SASEGT. V gave up 5 bases and J gave up 5 bases; unmatched junction bases: 14. CDR3 length equals 18 residues. The TCR originated in a male donor with ankylosing spondylitis. The sequencing input was blood, either unsorted or a sorted T cell fraction (not recorded which). This sequence joins TRBV6-1 and TRBJ1-5; 11 nucleotides align to TRBD1. The chain's CDR3 is CASSPRDRGLLVDQPQHF. DNA of the CDR3: TGTGCCAGCAGTCCCCGGGACAGGGGGTTATTGGTGGATCAGCCCCAGCATTTT.